Following are 3 T cell receptor beta chains from one sample sequenced in a study of identifying expanded T cells in peripheral blood. The table came from immunoSEQ multiplex PCR; TCRdb's copy has only in-frame clones and leaves some out. The profile shows approximately 100,000 clones, around 88% of them singletons. The sample consisted of blood. The receptors stem from a person aged 18-70 years in good health.

The J gene is TRBJ2-3, the V gene TRBV14, with TRBD2 matching over 7 bases. There are 17 residues in the CDR3. The V gene end was trimmed by 2 bases and the J gene end by 10 bases; junction bases not matched to a gene: 18. Germline V CDR1 and CDR2: SGHDN, FVKESK. CDR3 sequence: CASSQRVSSGALQAQYF. CDR3 nucleotides: TGTGCCAGCAGCCAAAGAGTATCCAGCGGGGCCCTCCAGGCGCAGTATTTT.

The chain links TRBV5-5 to TRBJ1-6; D gene ambiguous. The CDR3 extends over 15 amino acids. V lost 0 bases, J lost 4 bases, and 8 bases lay in between. CDR1 is SGHKS, CDR2 YYEKEE, per germline (reference sequence). The CDR3 spells CASSLAGRYNSPLHF. In DNA, the CDR3 is TGTGCCAGCAGCTTGGCCGGGAGGTATAATTCACCCCTCCACTTT. Using reference TRBV5-5 and TRBJ1-6 for the parts outside the CDR3, the full variable domain is DAGVTQSPTHLIKTRGQQVTLRCSPISGHKSVSWYQQVLGQGPQFIFQYYEKEERGRGNFPDRFSARQFPNYSSELNVNALLLGDSALYLCASSLAGRYNSPLHFGNGTRLTVT.

The chain carries TRBV19 and TRBJ1-2; possibly TRBD1 for D (5 bases). V lost 3 bases and J 6 bases, leaving 20 bases between the germline ends. Germline-derived CDR1 and CDR2 are LNHDA and SQIVND (reference sequence). CDR3 length: 16 residues. The CDR3 nucleotides read TGTGCCAGTAGTATGCGGGACTTCACCCGGAAGGATGGCTACACCTTC. Translating gives CASSMRDFTRKDGYTF.